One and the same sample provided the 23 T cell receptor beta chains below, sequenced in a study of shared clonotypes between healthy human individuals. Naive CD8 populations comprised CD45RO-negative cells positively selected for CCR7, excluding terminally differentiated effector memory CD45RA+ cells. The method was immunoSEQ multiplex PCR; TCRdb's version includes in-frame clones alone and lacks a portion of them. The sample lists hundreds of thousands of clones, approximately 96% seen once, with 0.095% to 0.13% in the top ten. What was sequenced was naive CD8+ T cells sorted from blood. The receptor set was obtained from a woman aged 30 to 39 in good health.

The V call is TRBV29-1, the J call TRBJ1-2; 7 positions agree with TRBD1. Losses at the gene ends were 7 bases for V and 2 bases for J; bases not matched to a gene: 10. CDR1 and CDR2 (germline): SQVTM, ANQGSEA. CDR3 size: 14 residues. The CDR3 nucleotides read TGCAGCGGATATACAGGGGCGGCGAACTATGGCTACACCTTC. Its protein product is CSGYTGAANYGYTF.

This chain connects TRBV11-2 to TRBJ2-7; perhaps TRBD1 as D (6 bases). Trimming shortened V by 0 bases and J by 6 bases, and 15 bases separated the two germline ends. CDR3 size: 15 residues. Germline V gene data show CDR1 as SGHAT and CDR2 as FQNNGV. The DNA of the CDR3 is TGTGCCAGCAGCTTAGATTCAGGGGCGCTCGCCGAGCAGTACTTC. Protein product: CASSLDSGALAEQYF.

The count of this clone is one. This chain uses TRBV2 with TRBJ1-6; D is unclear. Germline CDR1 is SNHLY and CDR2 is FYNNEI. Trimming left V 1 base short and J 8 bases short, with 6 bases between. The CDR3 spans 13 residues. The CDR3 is CASSEGRYSPLHF. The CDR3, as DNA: TGTGCCAGCAGTGAAGGCCGGTATTCACCCCTCCACTTT.

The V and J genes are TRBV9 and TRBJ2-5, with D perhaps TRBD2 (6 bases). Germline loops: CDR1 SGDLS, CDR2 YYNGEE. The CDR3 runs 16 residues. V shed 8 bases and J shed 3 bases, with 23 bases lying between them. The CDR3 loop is CARNSSGPRREETQYF. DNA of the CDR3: TGTGCCAGGAACTCCAGCGGGCCCCGGAGGGAAGAGACCCAGTACTTC.

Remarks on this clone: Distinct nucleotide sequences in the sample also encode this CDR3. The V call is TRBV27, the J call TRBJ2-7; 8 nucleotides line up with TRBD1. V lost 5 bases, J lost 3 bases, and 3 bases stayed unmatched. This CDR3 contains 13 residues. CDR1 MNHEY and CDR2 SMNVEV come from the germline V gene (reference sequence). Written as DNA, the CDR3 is TGTGCCAGCAGTGGGGGGACAGGCTACGAGCAGTACTTC. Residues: CASSGGTGYEQYF.

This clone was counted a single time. The CDR3 DNA follows: TGTGCCACCCTGGGGGGTCCCTACGAGCAGTACTTC. Translated: CATLGGPYEQYF. The chain is built from TRBV6-5 and TRBJ2-7; possible D gene TRBD2, 6 bases. V lost 10 bases and J lost 2, with 12 bases in between. The CDR3 consists of 12 residues. Germline assignment: CDR1 MNHEY and CDR2 SVGAGI.

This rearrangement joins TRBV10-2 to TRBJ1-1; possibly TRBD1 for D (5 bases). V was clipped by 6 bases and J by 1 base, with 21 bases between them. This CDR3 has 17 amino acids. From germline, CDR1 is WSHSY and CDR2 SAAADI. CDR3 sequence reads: CASRFSAAPTANTEAFF. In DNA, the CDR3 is TGCGCCAGCAGATTCTCCGCTGCCCCGACAGCGAACACTGAAGCTTTCTTT.

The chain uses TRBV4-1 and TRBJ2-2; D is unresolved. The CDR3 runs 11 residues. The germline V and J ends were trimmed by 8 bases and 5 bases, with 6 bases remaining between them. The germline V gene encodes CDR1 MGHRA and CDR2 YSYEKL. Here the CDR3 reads CASSGTGELFF. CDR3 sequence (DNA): TGCGCCAGCTCGGGTACCGGGGAGCTGTTTTTT.

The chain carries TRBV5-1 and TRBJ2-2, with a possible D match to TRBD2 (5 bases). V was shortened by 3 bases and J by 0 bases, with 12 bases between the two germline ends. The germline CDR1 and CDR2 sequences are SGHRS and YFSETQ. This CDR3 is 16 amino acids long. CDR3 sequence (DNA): TGCGCCAGCAGCTCCTTACGAGGGACGAACACCGGGGAGCTGTTTTTT. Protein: CASSSLRGTNTGELFF. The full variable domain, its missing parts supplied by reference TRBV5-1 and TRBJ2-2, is KAGVTQTPRYLIKTRGQQVTLSCSPISGHRSVSWYQQTPGQGLQFLFEYFSETQRNKGNFPGRFSGRQFSNSRSEMNVSTLELGDSALYLCASSSLRGTNTGELFFGEGSRLTVL.

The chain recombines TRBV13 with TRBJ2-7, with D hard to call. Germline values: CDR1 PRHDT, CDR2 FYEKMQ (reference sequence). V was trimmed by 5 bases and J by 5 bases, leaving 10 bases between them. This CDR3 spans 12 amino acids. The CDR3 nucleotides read TGTGCCAGCAGCCCCCAGGCGAACGAGCAGTACTTC. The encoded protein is CASSPQANEQYF.

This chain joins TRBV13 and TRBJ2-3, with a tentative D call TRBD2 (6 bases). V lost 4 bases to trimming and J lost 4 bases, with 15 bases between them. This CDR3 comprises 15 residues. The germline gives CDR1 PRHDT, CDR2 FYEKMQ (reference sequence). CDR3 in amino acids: CASSSGGSGADTQYF. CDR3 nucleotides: TGTGCCAGCAGCTCCGGTGGGTCGGGAGCAGATACGCAGTATTTT. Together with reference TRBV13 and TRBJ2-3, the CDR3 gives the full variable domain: AAGVIQSPRHLIKEKRETATLKCYPIPRHDTVYWYQQGPGQDPQFLISFYEKMQSDKGSIPDRFSAQQFSDYHSELNMSSLELGDSALYFCASSSGGSGADTQYFGPGTRLTVL.

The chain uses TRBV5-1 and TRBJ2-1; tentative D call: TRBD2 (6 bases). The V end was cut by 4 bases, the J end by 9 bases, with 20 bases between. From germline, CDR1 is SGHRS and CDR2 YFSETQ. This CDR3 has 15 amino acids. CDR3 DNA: TGCGCCAGCAGCACCCCAGAGACGGACTACGGTGAGCAGTTCTTC. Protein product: CASSTPETDYGEQFF.

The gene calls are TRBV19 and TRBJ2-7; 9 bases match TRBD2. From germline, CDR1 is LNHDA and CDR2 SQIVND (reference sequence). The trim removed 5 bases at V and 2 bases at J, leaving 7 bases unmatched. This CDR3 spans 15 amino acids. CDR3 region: CASSVGLAGPYEQYF. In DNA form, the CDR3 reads TGTGCCAGTAGTGTCGGGCTAGCGGGACCCTACGAGCAGTACTTC.

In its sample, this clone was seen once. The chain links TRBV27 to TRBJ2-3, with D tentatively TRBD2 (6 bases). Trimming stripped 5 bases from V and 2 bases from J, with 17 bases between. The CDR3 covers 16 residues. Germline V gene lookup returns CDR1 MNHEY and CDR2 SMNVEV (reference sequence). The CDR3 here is CASSKTSPSHTDTQYF. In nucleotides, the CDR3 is TGTGCCAGCAGTAAGACTAGTCCCAGCCACACAGATACGCAGTATTTT.

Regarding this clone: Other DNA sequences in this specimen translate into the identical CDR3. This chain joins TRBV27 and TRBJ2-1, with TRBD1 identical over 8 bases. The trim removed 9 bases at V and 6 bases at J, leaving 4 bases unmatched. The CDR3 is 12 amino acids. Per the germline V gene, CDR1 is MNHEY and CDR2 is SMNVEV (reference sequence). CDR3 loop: CASSTGGNEQFF. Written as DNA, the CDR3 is TGTGCCAGTTCCACAGGGGGCAATGAGCAGTTCTTC.

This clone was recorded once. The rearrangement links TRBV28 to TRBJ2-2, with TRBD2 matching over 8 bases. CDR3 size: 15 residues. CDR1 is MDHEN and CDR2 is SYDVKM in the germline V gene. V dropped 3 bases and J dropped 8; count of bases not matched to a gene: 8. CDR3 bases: TGTGCCAGCAGTTTGGGTCTAGCGGGTGCTGGGGAGCTGTTTTTT. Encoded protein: CASSLGLAGAGELFF.

CDR3 sequence (DNA): TGTGCCAGCAGCTTGACTAGCGGGAGGGCCGACGAGCAGTACTTC. It translates to CASSLTSGRADEQYF. V usage is TRBV7-3 and J usage is TRBJ2-7; 14 bases are shared with TRBD2. The CDR3 length is 15 residues. V lost 3 bases, J lost 5 bases, and 3 bases stayed unmatched. CDR1 is SGHTA and CDR2 is FQGTGA in the germline V gene.

The CDR3 DNA follows: TGTGCCAGTAGTATGTTTGAGGAGATGCTATATGGCTACACCTTC. Its translation: CASSMFEEMLYGYTF. J is TRBJ1-2 and V is TRBV19; D is undetermined. V shed 3 bases and J shed 5 bases, with 16 bases lying between them. Looked up from germline, CDR1 is LNHDA and CDR2 is SQIVND (reference sequence). The CDR3 has 15 residues.

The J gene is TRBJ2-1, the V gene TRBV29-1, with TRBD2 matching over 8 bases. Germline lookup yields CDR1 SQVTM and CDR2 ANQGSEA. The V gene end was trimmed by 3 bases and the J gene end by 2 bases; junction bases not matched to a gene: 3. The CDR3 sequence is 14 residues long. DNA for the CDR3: TGCAGCGTTGAGAGGACTAGCACCTACAATGAGCAGTTCTTC. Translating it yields CSVERTSTYNEQFF.

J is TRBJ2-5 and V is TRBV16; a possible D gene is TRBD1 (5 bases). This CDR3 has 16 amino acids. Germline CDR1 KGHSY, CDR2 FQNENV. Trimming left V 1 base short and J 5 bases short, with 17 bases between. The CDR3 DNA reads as TGTGCCAGCAGCCAATTTACAGGATCTTCTTTCGAGACCCAGTACTTC. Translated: CASSQFTGSSFETQYF.

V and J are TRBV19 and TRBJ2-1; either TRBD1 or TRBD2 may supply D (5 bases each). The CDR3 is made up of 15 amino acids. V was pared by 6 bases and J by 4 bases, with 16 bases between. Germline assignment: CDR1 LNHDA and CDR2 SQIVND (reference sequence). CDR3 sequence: CASSTSGTPYNEQFF. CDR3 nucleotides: TGTGCCAGTAGCACTTCAGGGACCCCTTACAATGAGCAGTTCTTC.

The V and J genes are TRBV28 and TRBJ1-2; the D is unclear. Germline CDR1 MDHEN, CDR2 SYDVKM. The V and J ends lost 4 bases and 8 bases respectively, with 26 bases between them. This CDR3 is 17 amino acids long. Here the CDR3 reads CASSSPTERSTAHGYTF. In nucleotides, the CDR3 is TGTGCCAGCAGTTCTCCTACTGAAAGATCAACCGCCCACGGCTACACCTTC.

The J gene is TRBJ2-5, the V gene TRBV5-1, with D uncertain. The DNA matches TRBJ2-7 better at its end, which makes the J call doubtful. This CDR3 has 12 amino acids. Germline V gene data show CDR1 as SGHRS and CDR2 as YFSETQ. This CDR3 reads CASSPREPEQYF. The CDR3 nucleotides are TGCGCCAGCAGCCCCCGAGAACCCGAGCAGTACTTC.